The next 29 T cell receptor beta chains were all read from a single sample in a study of T cell responses to AZD1222 COVID-19 vaccine. This table comes from immunoSEQ multiplex PCR, and its TCRdb copy is limited to in-frame clones, with some not included. This table holds over 150,000 clones, about 90% found once. The sample was peripheral blood, taken 28 days after the second AZD1222 dose. These receptors all come from an adult who received the AZD1222 COVID-19 vaccine.

The chain combines TRBV30 with TRBJ1-1; D is unclear. Trimming stripped 4 bases from V and 7 bases from J, with 13 bases between. Germline loops: CDR1 GTSNPN, CDR2 SVGIG (reference sequence). The CDR3 length is 12 residues. CDR3 region: CAWISLGDEAFF. The CDR3 nucleotides read TGTGCCTGGATCTCTCTCGGGGATGAAGCTTTCTTT.

The V and J genes are TRBV24-1 and TRBJ2-1; D remains unclear. Trimming took off 4 bases at V and 9 bases at J, with 3 bases between the two ends. The CDR3 has 10 residues. Looked up from germline, CDR1 is KGHDR and CDR2 is SFDVKD. The CDR3 is CATSDGEQFF. CDR3 DNA: TGTGCCACCAGTGACGGTGAGCAGTTCTTC.

The chain combines TRBV19 with TRBJ1-6; D is unresolved. The V end was cut by 9 bases, the J end by 3 bases, with 9 bases between. The germline V gene has CDR1 LNHDA and CDR2 SQIVND (reference sequence). The CDR3 spans 13 residues. The CDR3 coding sequence is TGTGCCAGCAGGTCTATCTATAATTCACCCCTCCACTTT. It codes for CASRSIYNSPLHF. Full variable domain (missing parts from reference TRBV19 and TRBJ1-6): DGGITQSPKYLFRKEGQNVTLSCEQNLNHDAMYWYRQDPGQGLRLIYYSQIVNDFQKGDIAEGYSVSREKKESFPLTVTSAQKNPTAFYLCASRSIYNSPLHFGNGTRLTVT.

The chain recombines TRBV14 with TRBJ1-1; TRBD1 might be the D (6 bases). Germline V gene lookup returns CDR1 SGHDN and CDR2 FVKESK. The CDR3 runs to 15 residues. V dropped 4 bases and J dropped 4 bases, with 16 bases sitting between them. CDR3 loop: CASSRLRGDGTEAFF. CDR3 bases: TGTGCCAGCAGCCGCCTGAGGGGGGACGGCACTGAAGCTTTCTTT. Supplemented by reference TRBV14 and TRBJ1-1, the full variable domain reads EAGVTQFPSHSVIEKGQTVTLRCDPISGHDNLYWYRRVMGKEIKFLLHFVKESKQDESGMPNNRFLAERTGGTYSTLKVQPAELEDSGVYFCASSRLRGDGTEAFFGQGTRLTVV.

The chain employs TRBV7-9 and TRBJ1-4; tentatively, D is TRBD1 (5 bases). Germline V CDR1 and CDR2: SEHNR, FQNEAQ (reference sequence). This CDR3 spans 15 amino acids. V lost 5 bases, J lost 0 bases, and 10 bases lay in between. In DNA form, the CDR3 reads TGTGCCAGCAGCATTAGACAGACAACTAATGAAAAACTGTTTTTT. This encodes CASSIRQTTNEKLFF.

The chain is built from TRBV24-1 and TRBJ1-1; TRBD1 matches 10 bases. V was pared by 7 bases and J by 4 bases, with 2 bases of the junction left unmatched. There are 13 residues in the CDR3. Germline V gene sequence: CDR1 KGHDR, CDR2 SFDVKD. The DNA for the CDR3 is TGTGCCACCAGGAGGACAGGGGGCACTGAAGCTTTCTTT. Translation: CATRRTGGTEAFF.

This sequence joins TRBV10-3 and TRBJ2-5; D gene uncertain. The V end lost 4 bases, the J end lost 4 bases, and 19 bases lay between the germline ends. The CDR3 consists of 16 residues. Germline CDR1 is ENHRY and CDR2 is SYGVKD. The CDR3 sequence: CAISVSLGTRRETQYF. The CDR3 DNA reads as TGTGCCATCAGTGTAAGTTTGGGCACACGTAGAGAGACCCAGTACTTC.

The V gene is TRBV3-1 (or the pseudogene TRBV3-2), the J gene TRBJ2-5; no reliable D call. From germline, CDR1 is LGHDT and CDR2 YNNKEL (reference sequence). The ends were cut back, 4 bases at V and 4 bases at J, with 16 bases in the middle. This CDR3 has 15 residues. This CDR3 reads CASSLTPQPAETQYF. For the CDR3, the DNA is TGTGCCAGCAGCCTGACGCCCCAACCGGCAGAGACCCAGTACTTC.

This clone was detected a few times. The genes are TRBV27 and TRBJ1-5, with D maybe TRBD1 (5 bases). The V end lost 5 bases, the J end lost 2 bases, and 22 bases lay between the germline ends. In germline, CDR1 is MNHEY, CDR2 SMNVEV (reference sequence). The CDR3 has 18 residues. The CDR3 coding sequence is TGTGCCAGCAGTCCCCGCAATCCCCAGGGTAGAGGCAATCAGCCCCAGCATTTT. Protein: CASSPRNPQGRGNQPQHF.

The chain is built from TRBV10-1 and TRBJ2-1; no clear D gene. The germline V gene has CDR1 WNHNN and CDR2 SYGVQD (reference sequence). The length of the CDR3 is 16 residues. Trimming removed 2 bases at V and 1 base at J, with 12 bases between. The CDR3 DNA is TGCGCCAGCAGTGAGAGGAAAGATTCATCCTACAATGAGCAGTTCTTC. Protein sequence: CASSERKDSSYNEQFF.

This chain joins TRBV10-3 and TRBJ1-1, with a weak D call TRBD1 (6 bases). The germline gives CDR1 ENHRY, CDR2 SYGVKD. This CDR3 has 16 amino acids. Trimming cost V 4 bases and J 1 base, with 16 bases left between them. The CDR3 DNA reads as TGTGCCATCAGTGCGTCGGGGGGCCGGGGGAACACTGAAGCTTTCTTT. It translates to CAISASGGRGNTEAFF.

This sequence joins TRBV5-1 and TRBJ2-7; 7 bases match TRBD1. The V gene end was trimmed by 4 bases and the J gene end by 5 bases; junction bases not matched to a gene: 6. Germline V gives CDR1 SGHRS, CDR2 YFSETQ. The CDR3 length is 13 residues. The CDR3: CASSVGQVDEQYF. The CDR3 DNA follows: TGCGCCAGCAGCGTCGGACAGGTCGACGAGCAGTACTTC.

The V gene is TRBV6-5, the J gene TRBJ1-1; D call uncertain. The V end lost 0 bases, the J end lost 3 bases, and 11 bases lay between the germline ends. The CDR3 extends over 15 amino acids. The germline V gene encodes CDR1 MNHEY and CDR2 SVGAGI. CDR3 loop: CASSYSSGPYTEAFF. The CDR3 nucleotides read TGTGCCAGCAGTTACTCTTCAGGCCCATACACTGAAGCTTTCTTT.

This clone was detected a few times. The chain links TRBV3-1 (or the pseudogene TRBV3-2) to TRBJ2-1; D is unresolved. Germline assignment: CDR1 LGHDT and CDR2 YNNKEL (reference sequence). V lost 4 bases to trimming and J lost 3 bases, with 10 bases between them. There are 14 residues in the CDR3. Here the CDR3 reads CASSRDPVYNEQFF. The CDR3 coding sequence is TGTGCCAGCAGCCGGGATCCCGTCTACAATGAGCAGTTCTTC.

On this clone: The same CDR3 can be traced to other DNA sequences in this sample. V is TRBV29-1 and J is TRBJ1-4; possibly TRBD1 for D (5 bases). CDR1 and CDR2 (germline): SQVTM, ANQGSEA. The CDR3 is made up of 11 amino acids. V was pared by 3 bases and J by 8 bases, with 7 bases between. For the CDR3, the DNA is TGCAGCGTTGAGCAGGGAGAAAAACTGTTTTTT. It codes for CSVEQGEKLFF.

The chain couples TRBV19 to TRBJ1-5, with TRBD1 as a possible D gene (6 bases). Germline values: CDR1 LNHDA, CDR2 SQIVND (reference sequence). V was cut by 8 bases and J by 7 bases, with 27 bases left in between. The CDR3 runs to 17 residues. Here the CDR3 reads CASSPGQTDPVDQPQHF. The CDR3 DNA is TGTGCCAGTTCCCCCGGACAGACAGACCCGGTGGACCAGCCCCAGCATTTT. Based on the CDR3 plus reference TRBV19 and TRBJ1-5, the full variable domain is DGGITQSPKYLFRKEGQNVTLSCEQNLNHDAMYWYRQDPGQGLRLIYYSQIVNDFQKGDIAEGYSVSREKKESFPLTVTSAQKNPTAFYLCASSPGQTDPVDQPQHFGDGTRLSIL.

V gene TRBV28 combines with J gene TRBJ2-2; 9 bases agree with TRBD1. CDR3 size: 16 residues. V was clipped by 2 bases and J by 0 bases; unmatched bases: 1. Germline CDR1 reads MDHEN; CDR2 reads SYDVKM. The CDR3 reads CASSLTGGPNTGELFF. The CDR3 coding sequence is TGTGCCAGCAGTTTAACAGGGGGCCCGAACACCGGGGAGCTGTTTTTT.

About this clone: The same CDR3 also results from other DNA sequences found in this sample. CDR3 in DNA: TGCGCCAGCAGCTTGGAGGGCAACACTGAAGCTTTCTTT. Its translation is CASSLEGNTEAFF. The V and J genes are TRBV5-1 and TRBJ1-1; D remains unclear. V was shortened by 0 bases and J by 2 bases, with 5 bases between the two germline ends. The germline V gene has CDR1 SGHRS and CDR2 YFSETQ. There are 13 residues in the CDR3. Drawing the rest from reference TRBV5-1 and TRBJ1-1, the complete variable domain is KAGVTQTPRYLIKTRGQQVTLSCSPISGHRSVSWYQQTPGQGLQFLFEYFSETQRNKGNFPGRFSGRQFSNSRSEMNVSTLELGDSALYLCASSLEGNTEAFFGQGTRLTVV.

The chain is built from TRBV6-5 and TRBJ1-4; D is perhaps TRBD1 (6 bases). This CDR3 spans 15 amino acids. Trimming removed 7 bases from V and 8 bases from J, with 20 bases in between. Germline values: CDR1 MNHEY, CDR2 SVGAGI. DNA of the CDR3: TGTGCCAGCACCCCGGAGGGGGTGATAGAAGAAAAACTGTTTTTT. It specifies CASTPEGVIEEKLFF.

The V and J genes are TRBV19 and TRBJ2-2; tentative D call: TRBD2 (7 bases). This CDR3 contains 15 residues. The germline V and J ends were trimmed by 3 bases and 7 bases, with 15 bases remaining between them. Germline values: CDR1 LNHDA, CDR2 SQIVND (reference sequence). The CDR3 region has the DNA TGTGCCAGTAGTATCCAGGGAGGGGGGATCGGGGAGCTGTTTTTT. Translation: CASSIQGGGIGELFF.

CDR3 in amino acids: CASSFTSGGPDTQYF. The CDR3 DNA is TGTGCCAGCAGCTTCACTAGCGGGGGACCAGATACGCAGTATTTT. The J gene is TRBJ2-3, the V gene TRBV7-3; 11 bases agree with TRBD2. The CDR3 totals 15 residues. V dropped 3 bases and J dropped 4; count of bases not matched to a gene: 3. Germline V lookup: CDR1 SGHTA, CDR2 FQGTGA. The whole variable domain, remainder taken from reference TRBV7-3 and TRBJ2-3, is GAGVSQTPSNKVTEKGKYVELRCDPISGHTALYWYRQSLGQGPEFLIYFQGTGAADDSGLPNDRFFAVRPEGSVSTLKIQRTERGDSAVYLCASSFTSGGPDTQYFGPGTRLTVL.

The DNA of the CDR3 is TGTGCCCGAGGGGGGGCCTCTGGAAACACCATATATTTT. Residues: CARGGASGNTIYF. The chain links TRBV30 to TRBJ1-3, with D possibly matching TRBD1 (6 bases). The germline V and J ends were trimmed by 8 bases and 0 bases, with 11 bases remaining between them. Germline values: CDR1 GTSNPN, CDR2 SVGIG (reference sequence). The CDR3 loop spans 13 amino acids.

The chain combines TRBV4-1 with TRBJ1-3, with TRBD1 matching 11 bases. The germline gives CDR1 MGHRA, CDR2 YSYEKL. J gave up 0 bases and V 5 bases, and 12 bases lay outside the gene matches. CDR3 length equals 19 residues. CDR3 in amino acids: CASSDTGTGGLSSGNTIYF. Here the CDR3 DNA reads TGCGCCAGCAGCGATACCGGGACAGGGGGGCTTAGCTCTGGAAACACCATATATTTT.

The rearrangement joins TRBV5-8 to TRBJ1-1; 7 bases agree with TRBD1. The CDR3 is 15 residues long. CDR1 is SGHTS and CDR2 is YDEGEE in the germline V gene. Trimming cost V 3 bases and J 0 bases; bases outside gene matches: 5. CDR3: CASSSGTVMNTEAFF. The CDR3 DNA is TGTGCCAGCAGCTCCGGGACAGTCATGAACACTGAAGCTTTCTTT.

This clone was counted a single time. The chain joins TRBV6-5 to TRBJ2-7; the D call may be TRBD1 or TRBD2 (5 bases each). Germline V gene sequence: CDR1 MNHEY, CDR2 SVGAGI. The germline V and J ends were trimmed by 0 bases and 0 bases, with 9 bases remaining between them. The CDR3 extends over 15 amino acids. The CDR3 loop reads CASSYSRDHSYEQYF. The DNA of the CDR3 is TGTGCCAGCAGTTACTCTCGGGACCACTCCTACGAGCAGTACTTC.

J is TRBJ1-3 and V is TRBV30; no clear D gene. V was cut by 0 bases and J by 8 bases, with 8 bases left in between. The CDR3 length is 12 residues. Germline CDR1 is GTSNPN and CDR2 is SVGIG (reference sequence). The DNA for the CDR3 is TGTGCCTGGAGTGTAACCAGACACACCATATATTTT. It specifies CAWSVTRHTIYF.

This sequence joins TRBV11-2 and TRBJ1-2; weak D call: TRBD1 (6 bases). Deletions cut 5 bases from V and 4 bases from J, with 23 bases between. Germline CDR1 is SGHAT and CDR2 is FQNNGV. This CDR3 spans 17 amino acids. CDR3 region: CASSLVGGGGLTYGYTF. The CDR3 DNA sequence: TGTGCCAGCAGCCTAGTAGGGGGTGGAGGATTGACCTATGGCTACACCTTC.

The chain employs TRBV9 and TRBJ1-3; no clear D. The CDR3 length is 16 residues. Germline V lookup: CDR1 SGDLS, CDR2 YYNGEE. V lost 0 bases and J lost 4, with 14 bases in between. In nucleotides, the CDR3 is TGTGCCAGCAGCGTAGAGGTGGGAATCTCCGGAAACACCATATATTTT. Its translation is CASSVEVGISGNTIYF.

The V and J genes are TRBV10-3 and TRBJ2-6, with D tentatively TRBD2 (6 bases). The CDR3 covers 15 residues. The V gene's germline CDR1 is ENHRY and CDR2 SYGVKD. V was pared by 5 bases and J by 0 bases, with 8 bases between. The CDR3 sequence: CAISPGDSGANVLTF. CDR3 sequence (DNA): TGTGCCATCAGTCCGGGGGACTCTGGGGCCAACGTCCTGACTTTC.